Below, 6 T cell receptor beta chains from the same sample are listed, as sequenced in a study of T cells after yellow fever vaccination. TCRdb processed the 5' RACE reads anew with MiXCR; each CDR3 protein has one entry. The repertoire holds about 170,000 distinct CDR3 sequences, approximately 11% seen once, with approximately 34% in the top ten. Sequencing used CD8+ T cells sorted from PBMCs, obtained 15 days after the yellow fever booster vaccination. The receptor source for this set is a man younger than 30 who received the YFV17D yellow fever vaccine.

V gene TRBV20-1 combines with J gene TRBJ2-7, with TRBD2 identical over 12 bases. Germline loops: CDR1 DFQATT, CDR2 SNEGSKA (reference sequence). V lost 3 bases, J lost 1 base, and 4 bases stayed unmatched. The length of the CDR3 is 15 residues. CDR3 sequence: CSASPGTSGSYEQYF. CDR3 nucleotide sequence: TGCAGTGCTAGCCCTGGGACTAGCGGGTCCTACGAGCAGTACTTC.

The chain couples TRBV5-4 to TRBJ2-7, with D tentatively TRBD1 or TRBD2 (5 bases each). CDR3 size: 17 residues. Germline V gene data show CDR1 as SGHNT and CDR2 as YYREEE (reference sequence). V gave up 3 bases and J gave up 2 bases, with 21 bases separating them. The CDR3 sequence: CASSSNLGTENPYEQYV. CDR3 sequence (DNA): TGTGCCAGCAGCTCAAACCTCGGGACCGAGAACCCCTACGAGCAGTACGTC.

This clonotype turned up a few times. The chain has TRBV5-1 and TRBJ2-3; 14 bases agree with TRBD2. CDR1 is SGHRS, CDR2 YFSETQ, per germline. Unmatched junction bases numbered 5, after V lost 3 bases and J lost 5 bases. CDR3 size: 16 residues. The CDR3 region is CASSSRLAGGQDTQYF. CDR3 nucleotide sequence: TGCGCCAGCAGCTCGCGACTAGCGGGGGGGCAAGATACGCAGTATTTT.

The genes are TRBV7-9 and TRBJ1-6; a possible D gene is TRBD1 (5 bases). CDR1 is SEHNR, CDR2 FQNEAQ, per germline (reference sequence). The CDR3 covers 15 residues. V was clipped by 4 bases and J by 6 bases, with 13 bases between them. CDR3 bases: TGTGCCAGCAGCTCTAGCGGGGGTGGTAATTCACCCCTCCACTTT. It codes for CASSSSGGGNSPLHF.

The chain has TRBV6-6 and TRBJ1-2, with TRBD1 identical over 7 bases. J gave up 3 bases and V 3 bases, and 1 base lay outside the gene matches. CDR1 MNHNY and CDR2 SVGAGI come from the germline V gene (reference sequence). The CDR3 totals 13 residues. The CDR3 reads CASSYGTDYGYTF. The DNA for the CDR3 is TGTGCCAGCAGTTATGGGACAGACTATGGCTACACCTTC.

This clonotype was observed a few times. Written as DNA, the CDR3 is TGTGCCAGCAGTCGCGCCAGTGCAGATACGCAGTATTTT. This sequence encodes CASSRASADTQYF. The chain recombines TRBV28 with TRBJ2-3; the D is unclear. This CDR3 has 13 amino acids. In germline, CDR1 is MDHEN, CDR2 SYDVKM. The germline V and J ends were trimmed by 5 bases and 4 bases, with 10 bases remaining between them.